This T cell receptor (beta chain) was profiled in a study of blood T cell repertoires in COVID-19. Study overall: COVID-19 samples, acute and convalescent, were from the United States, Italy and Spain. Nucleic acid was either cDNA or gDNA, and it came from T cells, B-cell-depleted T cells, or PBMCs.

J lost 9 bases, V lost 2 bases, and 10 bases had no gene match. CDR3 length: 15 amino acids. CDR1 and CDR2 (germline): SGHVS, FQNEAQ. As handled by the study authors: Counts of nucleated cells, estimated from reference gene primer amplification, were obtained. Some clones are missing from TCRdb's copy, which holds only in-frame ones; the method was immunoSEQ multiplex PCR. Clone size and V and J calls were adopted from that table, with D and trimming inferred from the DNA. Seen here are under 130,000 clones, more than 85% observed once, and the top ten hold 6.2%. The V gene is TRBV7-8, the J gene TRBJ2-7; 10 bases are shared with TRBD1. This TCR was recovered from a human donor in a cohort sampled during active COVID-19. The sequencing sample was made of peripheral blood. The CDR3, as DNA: TGTGCCAGCAGCTTACCCGGGACAGGGGTCCAGGCGCAGTACTTC. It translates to CASSLPGTGVQAQYF.